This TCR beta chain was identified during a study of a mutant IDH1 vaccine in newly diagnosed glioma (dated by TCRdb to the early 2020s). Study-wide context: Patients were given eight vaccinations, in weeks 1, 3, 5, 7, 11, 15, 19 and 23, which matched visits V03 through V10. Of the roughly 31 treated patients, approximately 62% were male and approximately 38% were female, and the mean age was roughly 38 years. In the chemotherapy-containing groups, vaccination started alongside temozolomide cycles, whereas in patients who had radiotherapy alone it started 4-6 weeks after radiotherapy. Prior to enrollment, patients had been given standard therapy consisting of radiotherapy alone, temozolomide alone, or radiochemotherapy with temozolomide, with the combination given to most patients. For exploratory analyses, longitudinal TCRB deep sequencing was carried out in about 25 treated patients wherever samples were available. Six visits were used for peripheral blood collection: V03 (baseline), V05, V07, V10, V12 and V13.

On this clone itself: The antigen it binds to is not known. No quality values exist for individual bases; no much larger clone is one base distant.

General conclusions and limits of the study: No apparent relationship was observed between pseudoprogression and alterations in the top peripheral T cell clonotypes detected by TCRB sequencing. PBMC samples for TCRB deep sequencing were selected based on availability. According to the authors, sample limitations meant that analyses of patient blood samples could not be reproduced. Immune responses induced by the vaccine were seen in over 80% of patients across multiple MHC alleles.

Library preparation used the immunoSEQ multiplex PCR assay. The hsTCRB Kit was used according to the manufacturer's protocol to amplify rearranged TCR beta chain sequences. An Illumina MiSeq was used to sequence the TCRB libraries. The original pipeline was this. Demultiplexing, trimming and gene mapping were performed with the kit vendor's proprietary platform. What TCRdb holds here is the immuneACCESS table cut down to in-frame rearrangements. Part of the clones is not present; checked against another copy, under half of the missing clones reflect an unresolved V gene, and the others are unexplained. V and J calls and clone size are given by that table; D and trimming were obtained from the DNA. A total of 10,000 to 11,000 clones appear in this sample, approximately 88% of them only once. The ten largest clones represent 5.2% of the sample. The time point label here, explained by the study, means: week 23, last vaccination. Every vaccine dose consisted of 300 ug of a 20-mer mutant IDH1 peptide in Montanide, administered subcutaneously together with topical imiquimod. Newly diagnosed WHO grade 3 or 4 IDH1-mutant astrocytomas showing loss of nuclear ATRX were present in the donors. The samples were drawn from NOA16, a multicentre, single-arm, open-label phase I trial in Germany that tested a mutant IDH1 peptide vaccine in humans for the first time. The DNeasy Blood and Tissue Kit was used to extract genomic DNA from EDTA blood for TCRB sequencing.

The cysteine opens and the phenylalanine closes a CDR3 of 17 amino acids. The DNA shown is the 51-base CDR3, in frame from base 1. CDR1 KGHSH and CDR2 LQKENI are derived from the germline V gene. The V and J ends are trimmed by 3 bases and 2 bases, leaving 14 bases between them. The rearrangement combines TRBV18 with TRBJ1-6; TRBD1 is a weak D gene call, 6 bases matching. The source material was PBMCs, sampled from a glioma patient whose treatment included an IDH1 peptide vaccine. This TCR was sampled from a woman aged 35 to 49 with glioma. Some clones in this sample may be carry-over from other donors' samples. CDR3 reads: CASSPIRGDTYNSPLHF. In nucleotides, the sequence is TGTGCCAGCTCACCCATTCGTGGGGACACCTATAATTCACCCCTCCACTTT.